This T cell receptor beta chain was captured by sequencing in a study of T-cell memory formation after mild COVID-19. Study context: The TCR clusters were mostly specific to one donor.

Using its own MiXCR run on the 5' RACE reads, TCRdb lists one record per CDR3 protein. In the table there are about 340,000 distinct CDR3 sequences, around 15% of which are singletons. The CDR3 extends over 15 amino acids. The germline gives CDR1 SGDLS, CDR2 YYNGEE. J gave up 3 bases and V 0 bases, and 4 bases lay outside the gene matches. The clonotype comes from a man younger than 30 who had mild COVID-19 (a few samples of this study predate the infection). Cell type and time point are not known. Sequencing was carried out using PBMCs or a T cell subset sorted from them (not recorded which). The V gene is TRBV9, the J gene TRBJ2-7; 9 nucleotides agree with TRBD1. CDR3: CASSVAGTGIYEQYV. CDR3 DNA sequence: TGTGCCAGCAGCGTAGCCGGGACAGGGATCTACGAGCAGTACGTC.